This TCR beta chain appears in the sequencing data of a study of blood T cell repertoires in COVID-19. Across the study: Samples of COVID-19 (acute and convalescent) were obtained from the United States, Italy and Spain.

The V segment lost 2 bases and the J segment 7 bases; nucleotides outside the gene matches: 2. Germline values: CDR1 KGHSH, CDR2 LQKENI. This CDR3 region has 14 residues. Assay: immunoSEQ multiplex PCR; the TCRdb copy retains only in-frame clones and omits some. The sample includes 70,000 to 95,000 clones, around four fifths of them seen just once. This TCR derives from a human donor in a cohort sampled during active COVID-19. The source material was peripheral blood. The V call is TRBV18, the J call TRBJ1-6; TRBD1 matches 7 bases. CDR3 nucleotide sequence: TGTGCCAGCTCACCAGCGGGACAGAATTCACCCCTCCACTTT. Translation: CASSPAGQNSPLHF.